The 2 T cell receptor beta chains below come from one sample, sequenced in a study of persistence of HIV-infected CD4 T cells. The stimulus was lysate of CMV-infected fibroblasts, around 10 ug/mL. CD40L/CD69 double-negative CD45RO-high memory CD4+ T cells were collected. For these TCRs, the target antigens are not known. The immunoSEQ assay was version 4, run in survey mode. Repertoires were generated with immunoSEQ multiplex PCR, while TCRdb's copy carries only in-frame clones and drops some. Of around 48,000 clones in the sample, around 72% were seen once. Specimen: CD4+ T cells sorted from PBMCs after approximately 18-hour stimulation, collected from a patient who received antiretroviral therapy. These receptors were taken from an adult man with HIV who was CMV-seropositive.

This chain joins TRBV15 and TRBJ1-1; TRBD1 matches 9 bases. CDR3 length: 17 residues. Trimming removed 3 bases from V and 0 bases from J; junction bases left unmatched: 8. Germline V gives CDR1 LNHNV, CDR2 YYDKDF (reference sequence). CDR3 loop: CATSRNRGPVMNTEAFF. In nucleotides, the CDR3 is TGTGCCACCAGCAGGAACAGGGGGCCCGTCATGAACACTGAAGCTTTCTTT.

This clone has only a few counts. The chain couples TRBV6-5 to TRBJ1-5; no firm D call. The CDR3 is made up of 15 amino acids. The ends were cut back, 7 bases at V and 0 bases at J, with 13 bases in the middle. The germline gives CDR1 MNHEY, CDR2 SVGAGI. DNA for the CDR3: TGTGCCAGCACCACGGCGGAGTATAGCAATCAGCCCCAGCATTTT. Translated: CASTTAEYSNQPQHF.